The clone carrying this T cell receptor (beta chain) was counted only a few times. The target antigen is unknown. The sample comes from a study of response to subunit inactivated influenza vaccine. Study-wide findings and caveats: The authors suggested that few new T cells are recruited per seasonal influenza vaccination.

The length of the CDR3 is 13 residues. From germline, CDR1 is SGHAT and CDR2 FQNNGV. V was clipped by 0 bases and J by 6 bases, with 6 bases between them. TCRdb processed the RT-PCR reads anew with MiXCR; each CDR3 protein has one entry. The data hold 500,000 to 600,000 distinct CDR3 sequences, with 15% to 20% observed a single time. This receptor was obtained from a man between 50 and 75 years old who received an inactivated influenza vaccine. Source: CD4+ T cells sorted from PBMCs, taken around 25 months after vaccination. The chain recombines TRBV11-2 with TRBJ2-4; either TRBD1 or TRBD2 may fit D (5 bases each). CDR3 loop: CASSLDGANIQYF. The CDR3 DNA reads as TGTGCCAGCAGCTTAGACGGGGCAAACATTCAGTACTTC. Full variable domain (remainder filled in from reference TRBV11-2 and TRBJ2-4): EAGVAQSPRYKIIEKRQSVAFWCNPISGHATLYWYQQILGQGPKLLIQFQNNGVVDDSQLPKDRFSAERLKGVDSTLKIQPAKLEDSAVYLCASSLDGANIQYFGAGTRLSVL.